The T cell receptor (beta chain) under discussion was sequenced for a study of blood T cell repertoires in COVID-19. Study in general: Acute and convalescent COVID-19 specimens originated in the United States, Italy and Spain. In each case, the material was cDNA or gDNA derived from T cells, B-cell-depleted T cells, or PBMCs.

Per the study methods: Reference gene primer amplification gave nucleated cell count estimates. Profiling relied on immunoSEQ multiplex PCR, and the TCRdb table lists in-frame clones only, not all of them. For V, J and clone size, that table is used; D and trimming come from the DNA. The table shows approximately 65,000 clones, with about 90% occurring only once. This CDR3 is 15 amino acids long. V shed 5 bases and J 3 bases; nucleotides not matched to a gene: 7. The germline V gene encodes CDR1 MNHEY and CDR2 SMNVEV (reference sequence). Enrollment of patients from Seattle took place during active infection, with longitudinal follow-up.

This sequence originates from a man in his forties or fifties with COVID-19, enrolled during active disease. Sequencing was carried out using peripheral blood. V usage is TRBV27 and J usage is TRBJ2-7; 10 positions match TRBD2. This CDR3 reads CASSAAGGINYEQYF. The CDR3 nucleotides read TGTGCCAGCAGTGCAGCGGGAGGGATAAACTACGAGCAGTACTTC.